These 3 T cell receptor beta chains originate from one sample sequenced in a study of blood T cell repertoires in COVID-19. TCRdb's table, derived via immunoSEQ multiplex PCR, lists solely in-frame clones and lacks some. The sample consists of more than 100,000 clones, 84% of them appearing once. The sequencing sample was made of PBMCs or T cells enriched from blood (not recorded which). The source of these receptors is a woman aged 25 to 39 who had recovered from COVID-19.

The CDR3 loop reads CASSLTVAGPQDAEAFF. For the CDR3, the DNA is TGCGCCAGCAGCTTGACAGTGGCAGGGCCCCAGGATGCTGAAGCTTTCTTT. The chain recombines TRBV5-1 with TRBJ1-1; a possible D gene is TRBD1 (5 bases). CDR3 length: 17 amino acids. The V end lost 1 base, the J end lost 6 bases, and 22 bases lay between the germline ends. Germline V CDR1 and CDR2: SGHRS, YFSETQ.

This clone was observed a single time. The chain combines TRBV2 with TRBJ2-7, with 9 positions matching TRBD1. The CDR3 has 13 residues. Germline trimming cut 8 bases from V and 2 bases from J; bases unmatched to any gene: 4. CDR1 and CDR2 from the germline V gene are SNHLY and FYNNEI. The DNA of the CDR3 is TGTGCCAGCCGGGACAGGGTAACCTACGAGCAGTACTTC. It yields the protein CASRDRVTYEQYF.

V and J are TRBV5-4 and TRBJ2-5; D remains ambiguous. CDR3 length: 14 residues. Deletions cut 6 bases from V and 0 bases from J, with 12 bases between. Germline V gene data show CDR1 as SGHNT and CDR2 as YYREEE (reference sequence). CDR3 amino acids: CASTYFLYQETQYF. The CDR3, as DNA: TGTGCCAGCACTTACTTCCTGTACCAAGAGACCCAGTACTTC.